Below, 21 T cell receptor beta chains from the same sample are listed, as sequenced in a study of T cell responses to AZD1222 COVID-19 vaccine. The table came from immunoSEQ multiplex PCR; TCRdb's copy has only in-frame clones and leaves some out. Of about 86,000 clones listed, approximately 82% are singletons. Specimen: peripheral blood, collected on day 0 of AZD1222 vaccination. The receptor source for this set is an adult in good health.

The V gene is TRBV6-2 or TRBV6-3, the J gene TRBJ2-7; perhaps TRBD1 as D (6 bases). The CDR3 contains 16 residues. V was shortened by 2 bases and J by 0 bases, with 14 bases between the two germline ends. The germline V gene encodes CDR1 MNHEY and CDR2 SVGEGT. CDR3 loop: CASSYRNRELSYEQYF. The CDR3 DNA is TGTGCCAGCAGTTACCGGAACAGGGAACTCTCCTACGAGCAGTACTTC.

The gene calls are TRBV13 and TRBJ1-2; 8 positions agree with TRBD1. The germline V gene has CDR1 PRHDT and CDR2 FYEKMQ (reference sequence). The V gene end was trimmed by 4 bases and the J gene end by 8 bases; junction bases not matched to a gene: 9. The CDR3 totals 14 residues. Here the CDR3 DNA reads TGTGCCAGCAGCTCAATCAGGACAGGGATCGGCTACACCTTC. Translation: CASSSIRTGIGYTF. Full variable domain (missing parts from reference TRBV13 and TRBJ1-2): AAGVIQSPRHLIKEKRETATLKCYPIPRHDTVYWYQQGPGQDPQFLISFYEKMQSDKGSIPDRFSAQQFSDYHSELNMSSLELGDSALYFCASSSIRTGIGYTFGSGTRLTVV.

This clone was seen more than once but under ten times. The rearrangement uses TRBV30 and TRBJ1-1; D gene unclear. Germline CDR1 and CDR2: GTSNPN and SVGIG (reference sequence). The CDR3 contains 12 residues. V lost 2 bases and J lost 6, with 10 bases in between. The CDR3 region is CAWSRRAAEAFF. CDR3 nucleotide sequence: TGTGCCTGGAGTCGGAGGGCAGCTGAAGCTTTCTTT.

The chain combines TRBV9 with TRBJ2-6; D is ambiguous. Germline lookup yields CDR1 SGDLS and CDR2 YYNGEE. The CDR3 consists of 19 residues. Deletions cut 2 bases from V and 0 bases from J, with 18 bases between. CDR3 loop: CASSVSLGNEFSGANVLTF. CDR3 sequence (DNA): TGTGCCAGCAGCGTCTCGTTAGGGAACGAATTCTCTGGGGCCAACGTCCTGACTTTC.

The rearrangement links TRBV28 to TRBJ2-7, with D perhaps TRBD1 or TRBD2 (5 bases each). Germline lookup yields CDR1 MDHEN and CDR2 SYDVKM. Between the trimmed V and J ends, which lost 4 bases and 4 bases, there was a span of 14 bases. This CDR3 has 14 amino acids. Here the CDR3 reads CASSSPGRLYEQYF. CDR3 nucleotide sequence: TGTGCCAGCAGTTCACCGGGACGGCTGTACGAGCAGTACTTC.

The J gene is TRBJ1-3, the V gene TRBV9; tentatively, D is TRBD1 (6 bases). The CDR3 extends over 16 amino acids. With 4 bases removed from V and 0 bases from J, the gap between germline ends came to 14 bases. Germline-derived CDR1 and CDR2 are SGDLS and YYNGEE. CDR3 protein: CASSRGLGSSGNTIYF. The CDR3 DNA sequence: TGTGCCAGCAGCCGGGGGCTGGGGTCCTCTGGAAACACCATATATTTT.

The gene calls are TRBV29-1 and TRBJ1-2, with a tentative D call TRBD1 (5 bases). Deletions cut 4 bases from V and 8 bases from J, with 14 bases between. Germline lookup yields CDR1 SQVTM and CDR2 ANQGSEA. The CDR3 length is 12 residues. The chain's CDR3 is CSVGAQGEGYTF. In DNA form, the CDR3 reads TGCAGCGTTGGGGCCCAGGGTGAGGGCTACACCTTC.

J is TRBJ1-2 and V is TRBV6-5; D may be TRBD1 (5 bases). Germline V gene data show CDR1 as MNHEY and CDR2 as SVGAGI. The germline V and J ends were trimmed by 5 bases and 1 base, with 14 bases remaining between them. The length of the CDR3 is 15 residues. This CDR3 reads CASSNQGMGNYGYTF. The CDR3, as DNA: TGTGCCAGCAGTAACCAGGGTATGGGTAACTATGGCTACACCTTC.

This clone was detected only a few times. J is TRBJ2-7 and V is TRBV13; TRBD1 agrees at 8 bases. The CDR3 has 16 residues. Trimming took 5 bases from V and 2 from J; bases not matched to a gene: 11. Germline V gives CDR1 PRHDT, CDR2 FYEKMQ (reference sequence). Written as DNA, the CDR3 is TGTGCCAGCAGCCCAGGAGGCGGGACAGGTACCTACGAGCAGTACTTC. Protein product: CASSPGGGTGTYEQYF.

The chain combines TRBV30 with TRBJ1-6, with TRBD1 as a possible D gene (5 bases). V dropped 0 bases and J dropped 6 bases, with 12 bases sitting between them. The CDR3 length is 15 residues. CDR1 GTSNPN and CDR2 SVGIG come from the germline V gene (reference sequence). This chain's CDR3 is CAWSVGSGGNSPLHF. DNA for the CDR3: TGTGCCTGGAGTGTGGGATCTGGGGGTAATTCACCCCTCCACTTT.

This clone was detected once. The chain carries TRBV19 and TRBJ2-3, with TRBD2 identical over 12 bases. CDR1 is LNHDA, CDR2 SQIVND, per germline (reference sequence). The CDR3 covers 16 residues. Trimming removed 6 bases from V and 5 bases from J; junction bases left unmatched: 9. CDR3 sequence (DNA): TGTGCCAGTAGCGTGTCCGGGACTAGCGGGTTAGATACGCAGTATTTT. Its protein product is CASSVSGTSGLDTQYF.

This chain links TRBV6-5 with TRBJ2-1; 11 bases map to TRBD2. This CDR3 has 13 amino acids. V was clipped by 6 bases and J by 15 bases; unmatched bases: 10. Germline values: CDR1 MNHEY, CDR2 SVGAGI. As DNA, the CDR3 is TGTGCCAGCAGGCCGGGTAGCGGGAGGGAAAGGTTCTTC. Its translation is CASRPGSGRERFF.

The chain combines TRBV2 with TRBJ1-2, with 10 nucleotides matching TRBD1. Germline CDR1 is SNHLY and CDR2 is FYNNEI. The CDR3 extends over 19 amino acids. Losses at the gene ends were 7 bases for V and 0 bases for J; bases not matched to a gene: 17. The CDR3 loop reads CASMSEPGQGLGANYGYTF. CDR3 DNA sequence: TGTGCCAGCATGAGCGAACCGGGACAGGGGTTGGGAGCTAACTATGGCTACACCTTC.

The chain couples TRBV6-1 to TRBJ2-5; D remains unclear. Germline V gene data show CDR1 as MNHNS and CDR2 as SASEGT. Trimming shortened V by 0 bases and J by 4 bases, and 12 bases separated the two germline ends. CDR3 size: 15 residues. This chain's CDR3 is CASSEAQRATETQYF. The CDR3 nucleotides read TGTGCCAGCAGTGAAGCGCAAAGGGCCACAGAGACCCAGTACTTC.

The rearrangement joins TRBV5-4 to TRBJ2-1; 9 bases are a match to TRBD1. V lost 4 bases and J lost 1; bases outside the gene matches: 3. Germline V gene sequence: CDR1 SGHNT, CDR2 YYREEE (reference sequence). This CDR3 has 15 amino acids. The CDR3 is CASSRTGVSYNEQFF. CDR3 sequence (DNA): TGTGCCAGCAGCCGGACAGGGGTTTCCTACAATGAGCAGTTCTTC.

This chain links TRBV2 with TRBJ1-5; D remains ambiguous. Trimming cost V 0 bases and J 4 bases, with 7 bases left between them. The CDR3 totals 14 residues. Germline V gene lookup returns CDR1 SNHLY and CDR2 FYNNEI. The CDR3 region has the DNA TGTGCCAGCAGTGAAGCAGGGCCTAATCAGCCCCAGCATTTT. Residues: CASSEAGPNQPQHF. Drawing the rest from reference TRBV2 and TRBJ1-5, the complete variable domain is EPEVTQTPSHQVTQMGQEVILRCVPISNHLYFYWYRQILGQKVEFLVSFYNNEISEKSEIFDDQFSVERPDGSNFTLKIRSTKLEDSAMYFCASSEAGPNQPQHFGDGTRLSIL.

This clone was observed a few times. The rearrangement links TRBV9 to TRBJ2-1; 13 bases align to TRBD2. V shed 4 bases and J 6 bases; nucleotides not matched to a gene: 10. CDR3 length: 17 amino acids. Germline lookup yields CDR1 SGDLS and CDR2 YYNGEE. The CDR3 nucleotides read TGTGCCAGCAGCCCCAGACTAGCGGGAGGTCGTATCAATGAGCAGTTCTTC. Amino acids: CASSPRLAGGRINEQFF. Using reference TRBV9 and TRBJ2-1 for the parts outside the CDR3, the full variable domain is DSGVTQTPKHLITATGQRVTLRCSPRSGDLSVYWYQQSLDQGLQFLIQYYNGEERAKGNILERFSAQQFPDLHSELNLSSLELGDSALYFCASSPRLAGGRINEQFFGPGTRLTVL.

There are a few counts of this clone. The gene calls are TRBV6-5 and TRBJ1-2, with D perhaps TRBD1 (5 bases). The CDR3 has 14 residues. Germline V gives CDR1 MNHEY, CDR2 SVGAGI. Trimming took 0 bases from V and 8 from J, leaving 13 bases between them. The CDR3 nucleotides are TGTGCCAGCAGTTACTCGAGATGGGGGAACGGCTACACCTTC. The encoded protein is CASSYSRWGNGYTF.

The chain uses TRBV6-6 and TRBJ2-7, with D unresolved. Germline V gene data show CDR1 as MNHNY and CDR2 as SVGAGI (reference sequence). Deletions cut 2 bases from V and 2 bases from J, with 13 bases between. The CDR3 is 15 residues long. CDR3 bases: TGTGCCAGCAGTTACCCGACTCCTGGGGCCTACGAGCAGTACTTC. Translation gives CASSYPTPGAYEQYF.

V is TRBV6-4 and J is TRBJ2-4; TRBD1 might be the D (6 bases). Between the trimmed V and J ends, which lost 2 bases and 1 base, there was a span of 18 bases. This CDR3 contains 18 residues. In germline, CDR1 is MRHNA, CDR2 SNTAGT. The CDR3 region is CASSDPKGWQGAKNIQYF. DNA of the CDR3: TGTGCCAGCAGTGACCCGAAGGGATGGCAGGGGGCCAAAAACATTCAGTACTTC.

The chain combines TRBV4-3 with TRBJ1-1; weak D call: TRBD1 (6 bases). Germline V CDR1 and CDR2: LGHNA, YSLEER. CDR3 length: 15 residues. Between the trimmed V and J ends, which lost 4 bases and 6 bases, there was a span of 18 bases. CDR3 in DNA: TGCGCCAGCAGCCCCTATTCAGGGGTTCGGCCTGAAGCTTTCTTT. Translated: CASSPYSGVRPEAFF.